The 21 T cell receptor beta chains below were found in one sample sequenced in a study of blood T cell repertoires in COVID-19. Repertoires were generated with immunoSEQ multiplex PCR, while TCRdb's copy carries only in-frame clones and drops some. The table has hundreds of thousands of clones, about 86% seen once. Sequenced input: peripheral blood. All receptors come from a woman in her fifties or sixties with COVID-19, enrolled during active disease.

J is TRBJ2-1 and V is TRBV25-1; TRBD2 matches 11 bases. J was trimmed by 9 bases and V by 4 bases; bases with no gene match: 8. CDR3 length: 15 residues. Germline CDR1 reads MGHDK; CDR2 reads SYGVNS. CDR3 loop: CASSVISGGAGEQFF. CDR3 bases: TGTGCCAGCAGTGTAATTAGCGGGGGGGCTGGTGAGCAGTTCTTC. Supplemented by reference TRBV25-1 and TRBJ2-1, the full variable domain reads EADIYQTPRYLVIGTGKKITLECSQTMGHDKMYWYQQDPGMELHLIHYSYGVNSTEKGDLSSESTVSRIRTEHFPLTLESARPSHTSQYLCASSVISGGAGEQFFGPGTRLTVL.

The chain combines TRBV19 with TRBJ2-5; TRBD2 is a possible D gene (5 bases). Trimming left V 5 bases short and J 4 bases short, with 11 bases between. This CDR3 spans 13 amino acids. The germline V gene encodes CDR1 LNHDA and CDR2 SQIVND (reference sequence). The CDR3 DNA is TGTGCCAGTAGTCCCCGACTATCAGAGACCCAGTACTTC. Translated: CASSPRLSETQYF.

This chain connects TRBV6-6 to TRBJ2-3; the D gene is possibly TRBD2 (5 bases). CDR1 is MNHNY and CDR2 is SVGAGI in the germline V gene (reference sequence). This CDR3 is 14 amino acids long. V lost 6 bases, J lost 2 bases, and 12 bases lay in between. CDR3 sequence (DNA): TGTGCCAGCAGCCGAGGGCCCTACACAGATACGCAGTATTTT. Its protein is CASSRGPYTDTQYF.

The chain carries TRBV4-3 and TRBJ2-1; D is possibly TRBD1 (5 bases). The CDR3 runs 14 residues. The V end was cut by 0 bases, the J end by 7 bases, with 10 bases between. Germline CDR1 and CDR2: LGHNA and YSLEER. The CDR3 DNA sequence: TGCGCCAGCAGCCAAGAGCCAGGGTCGAATGAGCAGTTCTTC. Translating it yields CASSQEPGSNEQFF.

The chain couples TRBV11-3 to TRBJ2-5; weak D call: TRBD2 (7 bases). The CDR3 length is 15 residues. Trimming took off 8 bases at V and 2 bases at J, with 18 bases between the two ends. Germline V gene lookup returns CDR1 SGHNT and CDR2 YENEEA. The CDR3 DNA reads as TGTGCCAGCCAGCCCCAGGGGAGGGGGCAAGAGACCCAGTACTTC. The encoded protein is CASQPQGRGQETQYF.

V usage is TRBV4-2 and J usage is TRBJ1-4; D is uncertain. Germline V gives CDR1 LGHNA, CDR2 YNFKEQ. The CDR3 has 15 amino acids. Trimming pared 5 bases from V and 7 bases from J, leaving 17 bases between. As DNA, the CDR3 is TGTGCCAGCAGCACCGAAGAGGGTAGTAGTGAAAAACTGTTTTTT. Protein: CASSTEEGSSEKLFF.

The chain carries TRBV30 and TRBJ2-1; 11 bases line up with TRBD1. The CDR3 has 15 residues. Per germline, CDR1 GTSNPN and CDR2 SVGIG (reference sequence). V shed 0 bases and J 8 bases; nucleotides not matched to a gene: 6. CDR3 DNA sequence: TGTGCCTGGAGTGTAGGACAGGGGGCTTTCCATGAGCAGTTCTTC. This gives the protein CAWSVGQGAFHEQFF.

This chain joins TRBV12-5 and TRBJ2-5, with 9 bases identical to TRBD1. Germline lookup yields CDR1 LGHNT and CDR2 FRNRAP. This CDR3 has 15 amino acids. The junction had 6 bases not matched to a gene; V was cut back by 1 base and J by 6 bases. CDR3 protein: CASGLDGTGRQTQYF. The CDR3 DNA is TGTGCTAGTGGTTTGGACGGGACAGGGAGGCAGACCCAGTACTTC.

The CDR3 is CASSLEDSNQPQHF. The CDR3 nucleotides are TGTGCCAGCTCCCTAGAAGATAGCAATCAGCCCCAGCATTTT. V is TRBV18 and J is TRBJ1-5; D is undetermined. The CDR3 extends over 14 amino acids. Germline CDR1 is KGHSH and CDR2 is LQKENI. V was pared by 6 bases and J by 0 bases, with 9 bases between. Supplemented by reference TRBV18 and TRBJ1-5, the full variable domain reads NAGVMQNPRHLVRRRGQEARLRCSPMKGHSHVYWYRQLPEEGLKFMVYLQKENIIDESGMPKERFSAEFPKEGPSILRIQQVVRGDSAAYFCASSLEDSNQPQHFGDGTRLSIL.

CDR3: CASTRQGGLPDTQYF. CDR3 in DNA: TGTGCCAGCACCCGGCAGGGGGGCCTTCCAGATACGCAGTATTTT. This chain links TRBV6-5 with TRBJ2-3, with D perhaps TRBD1 (7 bases). The germline CDR1 and CDR2 sequences are MNHEY and SVGAGI. This CDR3 has 15 residues. Trimming cost V 7 bases and J 4 bases, with 18 bases left between them.

The chain joins TRBV6-5 to TRBJ2-7; 11 nucleotides match TRBD2. J gave up 2 bases and V 7 bases, and 7 bases lay outside the gene matches. This CDR3 has 15 amino acids. Germline CDR1 and CDR2: MNHEY and SVGAGI. The CDR3 spells CASTKGSGGAYEQYF. The CDR3 DNA follows: TGTGCCAGCACTAAGGGTAGCGGGGGGGCCTACGAGCAGTACTTC.

This clone showed up just once. Other DNA variants within this sample encode the same CDR3. This chain connects TRBV5-1 to TRBJ2-3; 7 bases line up with TRBD1. This CDR3 is built from 14 residues. With V trimmed by 4 bases and J by 1 base, 3 bases remained unmatched. Germline V CDR1 and CDR2: SGHRS, YFSETQ. The CDR3 DNA reads as TGCGCCAGCAGCGTTCAGGGGGGCACAGATACGCAGTATTTT. Protein product: CASSVQGGTDTQYF.

V is TRBV6-5 and J is TRBJ1-3; 7 bases map to TRBD1. The germline V gene has CDR1 MNHEY and CDR2 SVGAGI. The CDR3 is made up of 12 amino acids. With 8 bases clipped from V and 2 bases from J, the junction kept 0 bases outside the gene matches. CDR3 in DNA: TGTGCCAGCCAGGGGGCTGGAAACACCATATATTTT. Protein sequence: CASQGAGNTIYF.

This clone was detected only a few times. The sample holds other DNA sequences that translate to the same CDR3. The chain carries TRBV9 and TRBJ2-3; D ambiguous. The CDR3 covers 14 residues. The V end was cut by 0 bases, the J end by 0 bases, with 5 bases between. Germline values: CDR1 SGDLS, CDR2 YYNGEE. In DNA form, the CDR3 reads TGTGCCAGCAGCGTAGCTCTGAGCACAGATACGCAGTATTTT. Amino acid sequence: CASSVALSTDTQYF.

This rearrangement joins TRBV4-2 to TRBJ2-1, with D unclear. The CDR3 covers 12 residues. The V gene's germline CDR1 is LGHNA and CDR2 YNFKEQ. Deletions cut 0 bases from V and 15 bases from J, with 12 bases between. The CDR3 DNA reads as TGTGCCAGCAGCCAAGACCGCGTTGCTTGGTTCTTC. Translated, it gives CASSQDRVAWFF.

The chain carries TRBV5-1 and TRBJ2-3; the match to TRBD2 covers 10 bases. Germline values: CDR1 SGHRS, CDR2 YFSETQ. The CDR3 is 17 amino acids. J lost 4 bases, V lost 0 bases, and 8 bases had no gene match. Here the CDR3 reads CASSLARSGGDPDTQYF. In DNA, the CDR3 is TGCGCCAGCAGCTTGGCCCGGAGCGGGGGGGACCCAGATACGCAGTATTTT.

This clone has more than one count but fewer than ten. The V gene is TRBV30, the J gene TRBJ2-7, with D unresolved. CDR1 GTSNPN and CDR2 SVGIG come from the germline V gene (reference sequence). V lost 4 bases to trimming and J lost 0 bases, with 19 bases between them. The CDR3 is 16 amino acids. The CDR3 sequence is CAWILTFDTYSYEQYF. The CDR3 DNA reads TGTGCCTGGATACTCACGTTCGATACGTACTCCTACGAGCAGTACTTC.

The CDR3 reads CASSLIQGAQTEAFF. For the CDR3, the DNA is TGCGCCAGCAGCCTAATACAGGGGGCGCAAACTGAAGCTTTCTTT. The chain combines TRBV4-1 with TRBJ1-1; 9 positions agree with TRBD1. V lost 4 bases, J lost 5 bases, and 8 bases stayed unmatched. This CDR3 contains 15 residues. The germline CDR1 and CDR2 sequences are MGHRA and YSYEKL.

This clone was seen a few times. The same CDR3 is also encoded by other DNA sequences in this sample. The chain recombines TRBV18 with TRBJ1-2; 8 bases fit TRBD1. This CDR3 is 15 amino acids long. Germline CDR1 is KGHSH and CDR2 is LQKENI. The trim removed 1 base at V and 1 base at J, leaving 2 bases unmatched. The CDR3 reads CASSPRQGINYGYTF. The CDR3 DNA sequence: TGTGCCAGCTCACCACGACAGGGGATTAACTATGGCTACACCTTC.

This clone occurred once. The V gene is TRBV9, the J gene TRBJ2-3, with 9 bases aligning to TRBD2. V lost 3 bases to trimming and J lost 2 bases; unmatched junction nucleotides: 10. Germline V gene sequence: CDR1 SGDLS, CDR2 YYNGEE. The CDR3 spans 17 residues. In DNA, the CDR3 is TGTGCCAGCAGCGGCGGTAGGGGACTAGCAATCACAGATACGCAGTATTTT. This sequence encodes CASSGGRGLAITDTQYF.

The chain is built from TRBV5-4 and TRBJ2-5, with 9 bases identical to TRBD2. The CDR3 consists of 16 residues. Germline V gene data show CDR1 as SGHNT and CDR2 as YYREEE (reference sequence). The V and J ends lost 4 bases and 6 bases, in that order; junction bases with no gene match: 13. The CDR3 coding sequence is TGTGCCAGCAGCCCCTTGGGCGGGGGGGCTGAACAGACCCAGTACTTC. Protein: CASSPLGGGAEQTQYF.